This TCR beta chain comes out of a study of CD8 T cells in Susac syndrome. Random hexamers were used to reverse transcribe an amount of roughly 0.45 to 1 ug RNA. Each CDR3 protein gets one entry after TCRdb re-called the immunoSEQ multiplex PCR reads with MiXCR. The repertoire consists of 180,000 or so distinct CDR3 sequences, with about 94% occurring once and the leading ten covering 0.085% to 0.12%. The CDR3 length is 15 residues. Germline V gene sequence: CDR1 DFQATT, CDR2 SNEGSKA (reference sequence). The J segment lost 8 bases and the V segment lost 4 bases, leaving 9 bases of the junction unmatched.

The receptor was isolated from a human donor in good health. The sample consisted of CD4+ T cells from PBMCs. The chain carries TRBV20-1 and TRBJ2-1; 12 bases agree with TRBD2. CDR3 amino acids: CSATETSGSFYEQFF. The CDR3 DNA reads as TGCAGTGCTACCGAGACTAGCGGGAGTTTCTATGAGCAGTTCTTC.